The 30 T cell receptor beta chains in this list originate from one sample, sequenced in a study of high-grade serous ovarian cancer treatment subgroups. Tumor samples were taken before definitive surgery or chemotherapy. Using immunoSEQ multiplex PCR, the repertoire was profiled, and TCRdb retains in-frame clones only, with some absent. The sample carries about 36,000 clones, about 79% recorded once. The sample taken for sequencing was tumor tissue. These receptors originate from a human donor with high-grade serous ovarian cancer.

The J gene is TRBJ2-1, the V gene TRBV5-6; unclear D gene. V gave up 0 bases and J gave up 0 bases, with 7 bases separating them. Germline CDR1 reads SGHDT; CDR2 reads YYEEEE. The CDR3 totals 15 residues. The CDR3 reads CASSLARISYNEQFF. The CDR3 DNA follows: TGTGCCAGCAGCTTGGCCCGCATCTCCTACAATGAGCAGTTCTTC. Complete variable domain (other parts from reference TRBV5-6 and TRBJ2-1): DAGVTQSPTHLIKTRGQQVTLRCSPKSGHDTVSWYQQALGQGPQFIFQYYEEEERQRGNFPDRFSGHQFPNYSSELNVNALLLGDSALYLCASSLARISYNEQFFGPGTRLTVL.

The V gene is TRBV12-5, the J gene TRBJ2-3; 8 nucleotides agree with TRBD2. CDR3 length equals 18 residues. Germline CDR1 is LGHNT and CDR2 is FRNRAP. Trimming took 0 bases from V and 2 from J; bases not matched to a gene: 10. CDR3 nucleotide sequence: TGTGCTAGTGGTTTGGTACTGGACGGGAGGGCTAACACAGATACGCAGTATTTT. This gives the protein CASGLVLDGRANTDTQYF.

V and J are TRBV28 and TRBJ1-2, with a weak D call TRBD1 (6 bases). Trimming removed 7 bases at V and 8 bases at J, with 14 bases between. Germline CDR1 is MDHEN and CDR2 is SYDVKM. The length of the CDR3 is 12 residues. CDR3 in amino acids: CASKASGAGYTF. DNA for the CDR3: TGTGCCAGCAAAGCCTCAGGGGCCGGCTACACCTTC.

This clone was detected a few times. J is TRBJ1-2 and V is TRBV6-5; 7 bases line up with TRBD1. The CDR3 spans 15 residues. Germline V gene lookup returns CDR1 MNHEY and CDR2 SVGAGI. Germline trimming cut 5 bases from V and 4 bases from J; bases unmatched to any gene: 10. The CDR3 DNA reads TGTGCCAGCAGTGTATTCAGGGGGTTAGGCTATGGCTACACCTTC. Its protein product is CASSVFRGLGYGYTF.

J is TRBJ1-2 and V is TRBV27; 9 nucleotides match TRBD1. The J segment lost 4 bases and the V segment lost 2 bases, leaving 8 bases of the junction unmatched. This CDR3 region has 16 residues. Per germline, CDR1 MNHEY and CDR2 SMNVEV (reference sequence). CDR3 sequence reads: CASSLGTGSASYGYTF. CDR3 nucleotides: TGTGCCAGCAGTTTAGGGACAGGGAGCGCCTCCTATGGCTACACCTTC.

The sample holds a few counts of this clone. The CDR3, as DNA: TGTGCCAGTAGTACAGGGGGCGGCAATCAGCCCCAGCATTTT. Residues: CASSTGGGNQPQHF. V usage is TRBV19 and J usage is TRBJ1-5; the match to TRBD1 covers 8 bases. Germline CDR1 and CDR2: LNHDA and SQIVND (reference sequence). The CDR3 has 14 amino acids. V was pared by 4 bases and J by 2 bases, with 1 base of the junction left unmatched.

The rearrangement joins TRBV6-1 to TRBJ2-1; 9 bases are a match to TRBD1. This CDR3 spans 17 amino acids. Trimming at V came to 0 bases and at J to 7 bases, leaving 10 bases not matched to a gene. Per the germline V gene, CDR1 is MNHNS and CDR2 is SASEGT. CDR3 DNA sequence: TGTGCCAGCAGTGAAGCGGGCCGCGACAGGGGGGATAATGAGCAGTTCTTC. Its translation is CASSEAGRDRGDNEQFF.

This clone occurred a few times. The rearrangement joins TRBV5-6 to TRBJ2-6; D ambiguous. Per germline, CDR1 SGHDT and CDR2 YYEEEE. The length of the CDR3 is 13 residues. V was cut by 7 bases and J by 4 bases, with 9 bases left in between. DNA for the CDR3: TGTGCCAGCTACTTTGGGGGGGCCAACGTCCTGACTTTC. Translated, it gives CASYFGGANVLTF.

The CDR3: CASTALLGGAYGYTF. CDR3 coding DNA: TGTGCCAGTACCGCACTCCTCGGGGGTGCGTATGGCTACACCTTC. This rearrangement joins TRBV19 to TRBJ1-2, with D possibly matching TRBD1 (5 bases). The CDR3 totals 15 residues. V was trimmed by 7 bases and J by 5 bases, leaving 20 bases between them. Germline V lookup: CDR1 LNHDA, CDR2 SQIVND (reference sequence).

This rearrangement joins TRBV6-5 to TRBJ1-6; a possible D gene is TRBD1 (5 bases). CDR1 and CDR2 from the germline V gene are MNHEY and SVGAGI. V was shortened by 6 bases and J by 10 bases, with 19 bases between the two germline ends. The CDR3 is 15 residues long. The CDR3 nucleotides are TGTGCCAGCAGGGGGGGTTGGATCCTGGGCTCACCCCTCCACTTT. Protein: CASRGGWILGSPLHF.

This sequence joins TRBV19 and TRBJ2-1; no clear D gene. The CDR3 spans 16 residues. Trimming shortened V by 5 bases and J by 5 bases, and 19 bases separated the two germline ends. Germline V lookup: CDR1 LNHDA, CDR2 SQIVND (reference sequence). The CDR3 nucleotides are TGTGCCAGTAGTGGGGATAATTGGCGACGGAACAATGAGCAGTTCTTC. This encodes CASSGDNWRRNNEQFF.

The CDR3 DNA sequence: TGTGCCAGCAGTGAAAAGGGGGAAATTATGGTATACGGAGAGACCCAGTACTTC. Translated: CASSEKGEIMVYGETQYF. This chain uses TRBV25-1 with TRBJ2-5; weak D call: TRBD1 (6 bases). CDR3 length: 18 amino acids. V lost 2 bases, J lost 4 bases, and 23 bases lay in between. Germline V lookup: CDR1 MGHDK, CDR2 SYGVNS. Based on the CDR3 plus reference TRBV25-1 and TRBJ2-5, the full variable domain is EADIYQTPRYLVIGTGKKITLECSQTMGHDKMYWYQQDPGMELHLIHYSYGVNSTEKGDLSSESTVSRIRTEHFPLTLESARPSHTSQYLCASSEKGEIMVYGETQYFGPGTRLLVL.

V is TRBV5-1 and J is TRBJ1-4; 8 positions agree with TRBD1. Germline values: CDR1 SGHRS, CDR2 YFSETQ. V was clipped by 7 bases and J by 4 bases; unmatched bases: 6. CDR3 size: 14 residues. CDR3 bases: TGCGCCAGCCGACAGGGGATGGGTAATGAAAAACTGTTTTTT. Translating gives CASRQGMGNEKLFF. The full variable domain, rest sourced from reference TRBV5-1 and TRBJ1-4, is KAGVTQTPRYLIKTRGQQVTLSCSPISGHRSVSWYQQTPGQGLQFLFEYFSETQRNKGNFPGRFSGRQFSNSRSEMNVSTLELGDSALYLCASRQGMGNEKLFFGSGTQLSVL.

This sequence joins TRBV28 and TRBJ1-2, with D unclear. Trimming left V 7 bases short and J 6 bases short, with 21 bases between. The germline CDR1 and CDR2 sequences are MDHEN and SYDVKM. The CDR3 has 15 residues. CDR3: CASNPRTNKFNGYTF. In nucleotides, the CDR3 is TGTGCCAGCAACCCTCGGACGAACAAGTTTAATGGCTACACCTTC.

V usage is TRBV19 and J usage is TRBJ1-1; D is unclear. The CDR3 loop spans 11 amino acids. V lost 4 bases and J 11 bases, leaving 11 bases between the germline ends. The germline V gene encodes CDR1 LNHDA and CDR2 SQIVND (reference sequence). DNA of the CDR3: TGTGCCAGTAGTAGGGCGGCGTGGGCTTTCTTT. Its translation is CASSRAAWAFF.

This clone was seen only a few times. V is TRBV30 and J is TRBJ2-1; D is uncertain. The germline V gene has CDR1 GTSNPN and CDR2 SVGIG (reference sequence). This CDR3 has 12 residues. Trimming left V 3 bases short and J 8 bases short, with 11 bases between. The CDR3 reads CAWSPKVYEQFF. The CDR3 nucleotides read TGTGCCTGGAGCCCTAAGGTATATGAGCAGTTCTTC.

The CDR3 spells CASSQETHGADTQYF. For the CDR3, the DNA is TGCGCCAGCAGCCAAGAGACTCACGGGGCAGATACGCAGTATTTT. This sequence joins TRBV4-3 and TRBJ2-3, with D possibly TRBD2 on 5 matching bases. V shed 0 bases and J shed 4 bases, with 11 bases lying between them. Germline assignment: CDR1 LGHNA and CDR2 YSLEER. The CDR3 is 15 amino acids.

For the CDR3, the DNA is TGCGCCAGCAGCGCAACGAGCGGGAGGGAAAGGTTAACTAGCACAGATACGCAGTATTTT. This gives the protein CASSATSGRERLTSTDTQYF. V usage is TRBV4-3 and J usage is TRBJ2-3; 10 nucleotides agree with TRBD2. There are 20 residues in the CDR3. J gave up 0 bases and V 5 bases, and 17 bases lay outside the gene matches. Per the germline V gene, CDR1 is LGHNA and CDR2 is YSLEER.

The chain joins TRBV6-1 to TRBJ2-7; 7 bases map to TRBD1. Germline CDR1 reads MNHNS; CDR2 reads SASEGT. CDR3 length: 13 amino acids. The junction had 5 bases not matched to a gene; V was cut back by 8 bases and J by 1 base. For the CDR3, the DNA is TGTGCCAGCCAACCGGGACAGTCCTACGAGCAGTACTTC. This gives the protein CASQPGQSYEQYF.

This chain joins TRBV6-5 and TRBJ1-5; 7 positions match TRBD1. CDR3 length: 13 amino acids. The V gene end was trimmed by 8 bases and the J gene end by 2 bases; junction bases not matched to a gene: 3. CDR1 and CDR2 from the germline V gene are MNHEY and SVGAGI. CDR3 sequence reads: CASDRARNQPQHF. In nucleotides, the CDR3 is TGTGCCAGCGACAGGGCACGCAATCAGCCCCAGCATTTT.

The chain combines TRBV28 with TRBJ2-7; D is possibly TRBD2 (5 bases). Germline assignment: CDR1 MDHEN and CDR2 SYDVKM. This CDR3 has 14 residues. V was cut by 6 bases and J by 2 bases, with 14 bases left in between. DNA of the CDR3: TGTGCCAGCAGCTTCTGGAGGACGGCCTACGAGCAGTACTTC. Translation: CASSFWRTAYEQYF. Full variable domain (missing parts from reference TRBV28 and TRBJ2-7): DVKVTQSSRYLVKRTGEKVFLECVQDMDHENMFWYRQDPGLGLRLIYFSYDVKMKEKGDIPEGYSVSREKKERFSLILESASTNQTSMYLCASSFWRTAYEQYFGPGTRLTVT.

V usage is TRBV25-1 and J usage is TRBJ1-1, with D unclear. From germline, CDR1 is MGHDK and CDR2 SYGVNS. Trimming cost V 6 bases and J 1 base, with 12 bases left between them. This CDR3 has 14 amino acids. CDR3 coding DNA: TGTGCCAGCAGCGGACCTTGGGCGAACACTGAAGCTTTCTTT. Translation: CASSGPWANTEAFF.

V and J are TRBV7-9 and TRBJ2-3; 8 bases agree with TRBD2. Per germline, CDR1 SEHNR and CDR2 FQNEAQ (reference sequence). The CDR3 consists of 15 residues. V dropped 5 bases and J dropped 3; count of bases not matched to a gene: 7. The CDR3 region has the DNA TGTGCCAGCAGCAGCGGGAGTGGGGCTACAGATACGCAGTATTTT. Translated: CASSSGSGATDTQYF.

The CDR3 region has the DNA TGTGCCAGCGACCCTGGGACAGGAATTAGCAATCAGCCCCAGCATTTT. Amino acid sequence: CASDPGTGISNQPQHF. The J gene is TRBJ1-5, the V gene TRBV2; 8 bases map to TRBD1. Germline CDR1 is SNHLY and CDR2 is FYNNEI. Trimming cost V 8 bases and J 0 bases; bases outside gene matches: 9. This CDR3 comprises 16 residues. Filled out from reference TRBV2 and TRBJ1-5, the complete variable domain reads EPEVTQTPSHQVTQMGQEVILRCVPISNHLYFYWYRQILGQKVEFLVSFYNNEISEKSEIFDDQFSVERPDGSNFTLKIRSTKLEDSAMYFCASDPGTGISNQPQHFGDGTRLSIL.

The chain recombines TRBV7-8 with TRBJ1-1; D is possibly TRBD1 (6 bases). There are 13 residues in the CDR3. The germline V gene has CDR1 SGHVS and CDR2 FQNEAQ. Between the trimmed V and J ends, which lost 2 bases and 10 bases, there was a span of 14 bases. CDR3 nucleotide sequence: TGTGCCAGCAGCTTAACCGGGGCCAGGGGAGCTTTCTTT. This sequence encodes CASSLTGARGAFF.

This rearrangement joins TRBV7-9 to TRBJ1-2; D uncertain. Trimming removed 1 base from V and 10 bases from J, with 25 bases in between. Germline loops: CDR1 SEHNR, CDR2 FQNEAQ (reference sequence). This CDR3 has 17 amino acids. CDR3 nucleotides: TGTGCCAGCAGCTTAGAGTATGTCAGGTCCCGAGATGGCATCTACACCTTC. Encoded protein: CASSLEYVRSRDGIYTF.

This CDR3 is CASRSFYEQYF. In DNA form, the CDR3 reads TGTGCCAGCAGATCCTTCTACGAGCAGTACTTC. The chain carries TRBV6-5 and TRBJ2-7; D remains ambiguous. Germline CDR1 MNHEY, CDR2 SVGAGI. This CDR3 has 11 amino acids. The V and J ends lost 6 bases and 3 bases respectively, with 6 bases between them.

The V and J genes are TRBV11-2 and TRBJ2-2, with D perhaps matching TRBD2 (5 bases). The CDR3 sequence is 12 residues long. V was shortened by 4 bases and J by 7 bases, with 7 bases between the two germline ends. The germline V gene encodes CDR1 SGHAT and CDR2 FQNNGV. CDR3 DNA sequence: TGTGCCAGCAGCTCGGGAAGCGGGGAGCTGTTTTTT. Protein: CASSSGSGELFF.

The CDR3 coding sequence is TGTGCCAGTAGTGGGGGGGCAGTTAGGGATCAGCCCCAGCATTTT. Translation: CASSGGAVRDQPQHF. The chain recombines TRBV19 with TRBJ1-5; perhaps TRBD1 as D (6 bases). There are 15 residues in the CDR3. From germline, CDR1 is LNHDA and CDR2 SQIVND (reference sequence). V was cut by 5 bases and J by 5 bases, with 16 bases left in between.

For the CDR3, the DNA is TGTGCCAGCAGCGTAGGCGGAGGGACTAGCGGGGAGACCCAGTACTTC. This sequence encodes CASSVGGGTSGETQYF. The gene calls are TRBV9 and TRBJ2-5; 12 bases match TRBD2. J was trimmed by 5 bases and V by 0 bases; bases with no gene match: 5. The CDR3 covers 16 residues. Germline CDR1 and CDR2: SGDLS and YYNGEE. Full variable domain (missing parts from reference TRBV9 and TRBJ2-5): DSGVTQTPKHLITATGQRVTLRCSPRSGDLSVYWYQQSLDQGLQFLIQYYNGEERAKGNILERFSAQQFPDLHSELNLSSLELGDSALYFCASSVGGGTSGETQYFGPGTRLLVL.